Below, one T cell receptor (beta chain) is given with its context. In the PCR, 60 Vbeta and 13 Jbeta primers were used. In the authors' methods: An analysis that came later counted some 81 million unique TCR beta chains, 10 million to 12 million shared. Produced via immunoSEQ multiplex PCR; TCRdb's table is partial and in-frame only. The V and J calls and clone size come from that table; D and trimming were worked out from the DNA. The sample includes some 180,000 clones, 75% to 80% of them seen just once. This specimen belongs to a study of cytomegalovirus exposure and HLA in healthy donors. Trimming cost V 5 bases and J 3 bases, with 14 bases left between them. The CDR3 runs to 15 residues. Germline V gives CDR1 LNHDA, CDR2 SQIVND (reference sequence).

Sample: PBMCs. V is TRBV19 and J is TRBJ1-5, with a tentative D call TRBD1 (5 bases). The receptor was isolated from a female donor in good health and CMV-seronegative. This chain's CDR3 is CASSYPGLNNQPQHF. CDR3 nucleotide sequence: TGTGCCAGTAGTTATCCGGGACTGAACAATCAGCCCCAGCATTTT.